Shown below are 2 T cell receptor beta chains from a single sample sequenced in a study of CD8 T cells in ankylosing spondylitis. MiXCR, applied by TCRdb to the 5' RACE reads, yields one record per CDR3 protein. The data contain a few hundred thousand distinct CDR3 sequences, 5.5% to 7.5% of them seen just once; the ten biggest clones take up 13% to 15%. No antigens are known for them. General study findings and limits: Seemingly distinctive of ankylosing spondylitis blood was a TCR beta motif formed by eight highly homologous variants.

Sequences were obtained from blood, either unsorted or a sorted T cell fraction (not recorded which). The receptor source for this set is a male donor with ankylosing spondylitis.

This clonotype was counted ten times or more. The CDR3 DNA follows: TGCGCCAGCAGCCAAGGTCAGGGCGGACTTTATCCCTACGAGCAGTACTTC. This codes for CASSQGQGGLYPYEQYF. The chain has TRBV4-3 and TRBJ2-7; possibly TRBD1 or TRBD2 for D (5 bases each). V was pared by 1 base and J by 2 bases, with 18 bases between. Germline-derived CDR1 and CDR2 are LGHNA and YSLEER. The CDR3 extends over 17 amino acids.

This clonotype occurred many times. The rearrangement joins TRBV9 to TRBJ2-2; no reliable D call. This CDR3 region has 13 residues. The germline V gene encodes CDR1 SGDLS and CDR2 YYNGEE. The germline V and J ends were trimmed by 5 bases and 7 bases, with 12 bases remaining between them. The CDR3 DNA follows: TGTGCCAGCAGGGACGGGTCTAGCGGGGAGCTGTTTTTT. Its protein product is CASRDGSSGELFF.